A single sample is the source of the 8 T cell receptor beta chains below, sequenced in a study of CD8+CD57+ T cells in acquired aplastic anemia. Using genomic DNA as the template, TCR beta VDJ and CDR3 profiling was carried out. MiXCR, run by TCRdb on the reads, gives a single entry per CDR3 protein. This sample has some 170,000 distinct CDR3 sequences, with over 70% found just once. CD8+CD57+ cell expansion had been shown by flow cytometry in patients chosen for sequencing. The specimen was sorted CD4+, CD8+, or CD8+CD57+ T cells (not recorded which) from PBMCs. The receptors were sampled from a human donor with aplastic anemia.

This clonotype occurred a few times. The J gene is TRBJ1-4, the V gene TRBV2; D is possibly TRBD1 (6 bases). Germline V lookup: CDR1 SNHLY, CDR2 FYNNEI. The CDR3 runs to 12 residues. Trimming removed 7 bases from V and 7 bases from J, with 10 bases in between. The CDR3 loop reads CASKGVSEKLFF. The CDR3 DNA reads TGTGCCAGCAAGGGGGTCTCTGAAAAACTGTTTTTT.

This clonotype came up many times. This rearrangement joins TRBV19 to TRBJ2-1, with 15 bases fitting TRBD2. Germline CDR1 reads LNHDA; CDR2 reads SQIVND (reference sequence). Trimming at V came to 5 bases and at J to 4 bases, leaving 3 bases not matched to a gene. The CDR3 runs to 16 residues. Here the CDR3 DNA reads TGTGCCAGTAGTCTGGGACTAGCGGGGGGATACAATGAGCAGTTCTTC. Protein product: CASSLGLAGGYNEQFF.

J is TRBJ2-1 and V is TRBV15; the match to TRBD2 covers 9 bases. Unmatched junction bases numbered 6, after V lost 3 bases and J lost 3 bases. The CDR3 consists of 16 residues. Germline CDR1 is LNHNV and CDR2 is YYDKDF (reference sequence). The CDR3 nucleotides are TGTGCCACCAGCAGCCTCACTAGCGGGCTCTACAATGAGCAGTTCTTC. Translating gives CATSSLTSGLYNEQFF.

This chain links TRBV7-4 with TRBJ2-2, with no clear D. The V gene's germline CDR1 is SGHVT and CDR2 SQSDAQ. Trimming took 3 bases from V and 0 from J, leaving 8 bases between them. This CDR3 is 15 amino acids long. The CDR3, as DNA: TGTGCCAGCAGCTTTAGTCAGGCGAACACCGGGGAGCTGTTTTTT. Protein sequence: CASSFSQANTGELFF. The entire variable domain, with the rest obtained from reference TRBV7-4 and TRBJ2-2, is as follows: GAGVSQSPRYKVAKRGRDVALRCDSISGHVTLYWYRQTLGQGSEVLTYSQSDAQRDKSGRPSGRFSAERPERSVSTLKIQRTEQGDSAVYLCASSFSQANTGELFFGEGSRLTVL.

CDR3 coding DNA: TGTGCTAGTGGTCCTGGGACAGGGGAGACCCAGTACTTC. Translating it yields CASGPGTGETQYF. J is TRBJ2-5 and V is TRBV12-5; 9 nucleotides align to TRBD1. The CDR3 is 13 amino acids. Germline trimming cut 5 bases from V and 5 bases from J; bases unmatched to any gene: 3. Germline values: CDR1 LGHNT, CDR2 FRNRAP. Full variable domain (missing parts from reference TRBV12-5 and TRBJ2-5): DARVTQTPRHKVTEMGQEVTMRCQPILGHNTVFWYRQTMMQGLELLAYFRNRAPLDDSGMPKDRFSAEMPDATLATLKIQPSEPRDSAVYFCASGPGTGETQYFGPGTRLLVL.

This chain uses TRBV7-9 with TRBJ2-5, with D uncertain. CDR3 size: 12 residues. Germline lookup yields CDR1 SEHNR and CDR2 FQNEAQ (reference sequence). Trimming removed 4 bases at V and 0 bases at J, with 3 bases between. CDR3: CASSSHQETQYF. The DNA for the CDR3 is TGTGCCAGCAGCTCCCACCAAGAGACCCAGTACTTC.

V usage is TRBV7-3 and J usage is TRBJ2-7, with 13 nucleotides matching TRBD2. This CDR3 spans 15 amino acids. Germline CDR1 is SGHTA and CDR2 is FQGTGA. Trimming cost V 5 bases and J 3 bases; bases outside gene matches: 4. DNA for the CDR3: TGTGCCAGCAGCGCAGGGACTAGCGGGGTCTACGAGCAGTACTTC. Its translation is CASSAGTSGVYEQYF.

This clonotype came up a few times. The chain has TRBV15 and TRBJ2-5, with a tentative D call TRBD2 (6 bases). This CDR3 region has 14 residues. Germline CDR1 LNHNV, CDR2 YYDKDF (reference sequence). The V end was cut by 3 bases, the J end by 2 bases, with 10 bases between. In nucleotides, the CDR3 is TGTGCCACCAGCAGGGATCGGGGGCAAGAGACCCAGTACTTC. Its protein is CATSRDRGQETQYF. Looking up the rest from reference TRBV15 and TRBJ2-5 gives the full variable domain: DAMVIQNPRYQVTQFGKPVTLSCSQTLNHNVMYWYQQKSSQAPKLLFHYYDKDFNNEADTPDNFQSRRPNTSFCFLDIRSPGLGDTAMYLCATSRDRGQETQYFGPGTRLLVL.